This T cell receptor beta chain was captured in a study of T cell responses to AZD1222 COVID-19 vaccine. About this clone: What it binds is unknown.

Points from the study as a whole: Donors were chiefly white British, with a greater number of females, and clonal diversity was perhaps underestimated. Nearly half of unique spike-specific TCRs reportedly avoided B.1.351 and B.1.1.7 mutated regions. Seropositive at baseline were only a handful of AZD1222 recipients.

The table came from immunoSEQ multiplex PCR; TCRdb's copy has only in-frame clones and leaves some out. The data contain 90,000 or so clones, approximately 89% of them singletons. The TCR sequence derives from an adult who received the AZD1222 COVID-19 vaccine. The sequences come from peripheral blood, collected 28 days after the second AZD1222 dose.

The CDR3 region has the DNA TGTGCCAGCAGCTTCGGACAACCCTATGGCTACACCTTC. Translated: CASSFGQPYGYTF. The chain carries TRBV7-9 and TRBJ1-2; D is possibly TRBD1 (5 bases). Germline values: CDR1 SEHNR, CDR2 FQNEAQ (reference sequence). The CDR3 totals 13 residues. V lost 3 bases to trimming and J lost 4 bases, with 9 bases between them.